This T cell receptor beta chain was documented in a study of blood T cells in healthy people across ages. Overall study: In model experiments, template switching was able to capture about one barcoded beta molecule for every two T cells that were present.

A sample-barcoded 5' primer and a J-beta primer mix were used in a second PCR of roughly 6 to 11 cycles. Each cDNA was tagged by a template-switch adaptor containing 12 random nucleotides. Each CDR3 protein is one row after TCRdb ran MiXCR on the 5' RACE reads. There are 1.5 million to 2 million distinct CDR3 sequences in the sample; around 42% occur only once, and more than 20% lies in the top ten. The draw of peripheral blood yielded roughly 9.4 milliliters from each donor. The CDR3 has 14 amino acids. Germline lookup yields CDR1 LGHNA and CDR2 YSLEER. V lost 6 bases, J lost 2 bases, and 13 bases lay in between.

The genes are TRBV4-3 and TRBJ1-2; D is undetermined. The sequence was obtained from a human donor in good health. Sequencing was performed on blood. The CDR3 nucleotides read TGCGCCAGCAGTCGAACCAGGACGAACTATGGCTACACCTTC. Translation gives CASSRTRTNYGYTF.